This T cell receptor beta chain was documented in a study of metastatic and nonmetastatic thyroid tumors. Study details: Both malignant and benign thyroid patients supplied peripheral blood and tumor or nodule tissue samples, across which the repertoires of these patients were then compared. Study findings and constraints: In both blood and tumor samples, TCR beta diversity was reported significantly higher for malignant than benign nodules.

All patients reached thyroid surgery having received no treatment beforehand. The authors' processing: CDR3 differences across clinicopathological groups were used to build a distant-metastasis classifier for papillary thyroid cancer. TCRdb re-called clones from the PCR reads using MiXCR. The V and J calls here are based on TCRdb, not the publication. The table lists about 16,000 clones, about 15% of them singletons. The CDR3 has 18 amino acids. The ends lost 5 bases at V and 2 bases at J; junction bases unmatched: 14. Germline V CDR1 and CDR2: MNHNS, SASEGT. This clone was found many times. Its specificity is unknown.

The receptor's source is a female donor with papillary thyroid cancer or a benign thyroid nodule (not recorded which). Some clones in this sample may be carry-over from other donors' samples. The rearrangement uses TRBV6-1 and TRBJ2-5; 10 bases are shared with TRBD2. Specimen: blood. The DNA for the CDR3 is TGTGCCAGCAGTCGCGCGACTAGCGGGCGGCCCTTACAAGAGACCCAGTACTTC. Encoded protein: CASSRATSGRPLQETQYF.